The source of this T cell receptor beta chain is a study of PD-1 blockade in classical Hodgkin lymphoma. Study-wide points: Newly diagnosed and completely responding patients shared comparable baseline diversity. At baseline, newly diagnosed patients reportedly showed less TCR diversity than healthy donors.

No patient escaped relapse after autologous stem cell transplantation, and brentuximab vedotin exposure varied. Repertoires were generated with immunoSEQ multiplex PCR, while TCRdb's copy carries only in-frame clones and drops some. The sample carries around 45,000 clones, about 72% recorded once. V trimming: 7 bases; J trimming: 3 bases; junction bases outside the gene matches: 8. Germline CDR1 and CDR2: SQVTM and ANQGSEA. The CDR3 is made up of 13 amino acids. Only a few counts were recorded for this clone. No antigen is known for it. Sequencing was performed on peripheral blood mononuclear cells (PBMCs), taken at baseline. The TCR was taken from a human donor with classical Hodgkin lymphoma. This chain connects TRBV29-1 to TRBJ1-1; 7 bases agree with TRBD1. The CDR3 is CSGRQGRDTEAFF. Written as DNA, the CDR3 is TGCAGCGGGAGACAGGGCCGGGACACTGAAGCTTTCTTT. Combining the CDR3 with reference TRBV29-1 and TRBJ1-1 gives the whole variable domain SAVISQKPSRDICQRGTSLTIQCQVDSQVTMMFWYRQQPGQSLTLIATANQGSEATYESGFVIDKFPISRPNLTFSTLTVSNMSPEDSSIYLCSGRQGRDTEAFFGQGTRLTVV.